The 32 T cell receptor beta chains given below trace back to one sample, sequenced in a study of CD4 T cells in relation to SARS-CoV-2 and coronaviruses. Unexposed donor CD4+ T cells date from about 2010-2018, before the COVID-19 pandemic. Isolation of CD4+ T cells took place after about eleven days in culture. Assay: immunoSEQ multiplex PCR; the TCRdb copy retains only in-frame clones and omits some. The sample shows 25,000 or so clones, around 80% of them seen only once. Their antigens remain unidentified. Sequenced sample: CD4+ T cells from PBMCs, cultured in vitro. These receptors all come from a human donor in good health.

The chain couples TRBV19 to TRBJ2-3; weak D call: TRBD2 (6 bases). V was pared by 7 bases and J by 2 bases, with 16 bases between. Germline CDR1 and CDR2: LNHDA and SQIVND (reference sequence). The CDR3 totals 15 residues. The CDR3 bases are TGTGCCAGTAATCAAGAGGGCGGGAACACAGATACGCAGTATTTT. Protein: CASNQEGGNTDTQYF.

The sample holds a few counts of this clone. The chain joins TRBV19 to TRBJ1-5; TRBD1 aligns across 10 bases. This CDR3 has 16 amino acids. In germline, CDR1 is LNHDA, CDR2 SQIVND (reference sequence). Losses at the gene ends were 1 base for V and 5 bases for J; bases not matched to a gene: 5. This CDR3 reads CASSIVGTGAYQPQHF. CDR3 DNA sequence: TGTGCCAGTAGTATAGTAGGGACAGGGGCTTATCAGCCCCAGCATTTT.

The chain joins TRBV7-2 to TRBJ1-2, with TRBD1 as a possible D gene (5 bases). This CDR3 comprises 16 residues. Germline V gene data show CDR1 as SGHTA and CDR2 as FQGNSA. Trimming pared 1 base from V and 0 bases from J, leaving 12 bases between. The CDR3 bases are TGTGCCAGCAGCTTAGTTGGGGGGAGGACTAACTATGGCTACACCTTC. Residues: CASSLVGGRTNYGYTF.

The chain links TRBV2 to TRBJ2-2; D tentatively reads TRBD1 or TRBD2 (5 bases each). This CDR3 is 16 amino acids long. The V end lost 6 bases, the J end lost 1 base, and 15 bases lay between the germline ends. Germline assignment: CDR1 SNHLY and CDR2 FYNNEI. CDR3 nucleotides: TGTGCCAGCAGCGGAACCGGGACCCAGAACACCGGGGAGCTGTTTTTT. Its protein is CASSGTGTQNTGELFF.

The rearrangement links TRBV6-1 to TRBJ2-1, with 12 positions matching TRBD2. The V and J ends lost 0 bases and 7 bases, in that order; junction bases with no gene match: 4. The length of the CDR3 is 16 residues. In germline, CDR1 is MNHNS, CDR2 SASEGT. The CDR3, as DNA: TGTGCCAGCAGTGAAGCGCGGACTAGCGGGAAAAATGAGCAGTTCTTC. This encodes CASSEARTSGKNEQFF.

Here the CDR3 DNA reads TGTGCCACCAGCAGACAGGGGACTAGCGGGAGTTGGAGCACAGATACGCAGTATTTT. It translates to CATSRQGTSGSWSTDTQYF. The rearrangement joins TRBV15 to TRBJ2-3; 14 positions agree with TRBD2. This CDR3 is 19 amino acids long. CDR1 and CDR2 from the germline V gene are LNHNV and YYDKDF (reference sequence). The junction had 7 bases not matched to a gene; V was cut back by 2 bases and J by 0 bases.

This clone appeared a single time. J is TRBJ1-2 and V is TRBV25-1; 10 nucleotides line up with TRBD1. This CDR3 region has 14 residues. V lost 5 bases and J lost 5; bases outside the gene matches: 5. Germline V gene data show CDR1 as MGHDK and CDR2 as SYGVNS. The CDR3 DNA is TGTGCCAGCAGTCCGGGACAGGGGTTTTATGGCTACACCTTC. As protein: CASSPGQGFYGYTF.

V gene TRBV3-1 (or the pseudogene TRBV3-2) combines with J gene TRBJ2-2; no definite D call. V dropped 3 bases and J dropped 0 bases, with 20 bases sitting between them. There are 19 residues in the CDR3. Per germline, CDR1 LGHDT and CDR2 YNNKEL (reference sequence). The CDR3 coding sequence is TGTGCCAGCAGCCATCATGTGTCCCTTCGTTACTCGAACACCGGGGAGCTGTTTTTT. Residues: CASSHHVSLRYSNTGELFF.

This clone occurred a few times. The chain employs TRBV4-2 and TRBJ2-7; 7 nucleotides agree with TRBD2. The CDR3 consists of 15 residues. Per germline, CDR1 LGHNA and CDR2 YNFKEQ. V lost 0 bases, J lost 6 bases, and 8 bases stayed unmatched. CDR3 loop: CASSQDRQAGFEQYF. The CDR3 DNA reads TGTGCCAGCAGCCAAGATCGGCAAGCGGGGTTCGAGCAGTACTTC.

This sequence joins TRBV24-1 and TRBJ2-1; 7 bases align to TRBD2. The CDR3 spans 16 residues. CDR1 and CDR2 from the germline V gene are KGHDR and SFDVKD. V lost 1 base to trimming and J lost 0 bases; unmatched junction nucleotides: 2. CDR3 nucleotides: TGTGCCACCAGTGATTTTGGCGGGAGCTCCTACAATGAGCAGTTCTTC. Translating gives CATSDFGGSSYNEQFF.

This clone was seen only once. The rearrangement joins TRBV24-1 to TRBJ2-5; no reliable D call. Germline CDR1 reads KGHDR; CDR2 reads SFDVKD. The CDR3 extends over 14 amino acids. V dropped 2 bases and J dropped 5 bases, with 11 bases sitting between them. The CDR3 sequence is CATSDSNGSETQYF. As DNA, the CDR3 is TGTGCCACCAGTGATTCCAACGGAAGCGAGACCCAGTACTTC.

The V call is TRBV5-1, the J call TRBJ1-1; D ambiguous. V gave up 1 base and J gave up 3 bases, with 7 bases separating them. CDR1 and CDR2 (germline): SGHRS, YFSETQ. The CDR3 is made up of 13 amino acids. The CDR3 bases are TGCGCCAGCAGCTTGACAGAGGACACTGAAGCTTTCTTT. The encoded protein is CASSLTEDTEAFF.

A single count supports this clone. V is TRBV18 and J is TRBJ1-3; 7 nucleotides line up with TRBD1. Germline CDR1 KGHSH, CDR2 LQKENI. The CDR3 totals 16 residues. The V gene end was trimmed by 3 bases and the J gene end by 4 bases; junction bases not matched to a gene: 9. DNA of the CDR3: TGTGCCAGCTCACCGAAACCGGGACAGACAGGAAACACCATATATTTT. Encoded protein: CASSPKPGQTGNTIYF. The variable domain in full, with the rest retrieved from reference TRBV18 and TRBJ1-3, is NAGVMQNPRHLVRRRGQEARLRCSPMKGHSHVYWYRQLPEEGLKFMVYLQKENIIDESGMPKERFSAEFPKEGPSILRIQQVVRGDSAAYFCASSPKPGQTGNTIYFGEGSWLTVV.

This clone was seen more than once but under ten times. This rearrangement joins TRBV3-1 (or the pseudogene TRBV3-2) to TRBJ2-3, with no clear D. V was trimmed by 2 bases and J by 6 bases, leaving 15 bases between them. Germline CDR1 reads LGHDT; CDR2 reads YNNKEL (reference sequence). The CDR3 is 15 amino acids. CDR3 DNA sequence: TGTGCCAGCAGCCAATGGCGGCTCGTCGGGGATACGCAGTATTTT. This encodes CASSQWRLVGDTQYF.

CDR3 in DNA: TGTGCCAGCAGCCTAACCCAGTATCGAGGAGAGCAGTACTTC. Residues: CASSLTQYRGEQYF. The rearrangement joins TRBV7-2 to TRBJ2-7; D remains ambiguous. Germline loops: CDR1 SGHTA, CDR2 FQGNSA. This CDR3 contains 14 residues. The germline V and J ends were trimmed by 5 bases and 7 bases, with 18 bases remaining between them.

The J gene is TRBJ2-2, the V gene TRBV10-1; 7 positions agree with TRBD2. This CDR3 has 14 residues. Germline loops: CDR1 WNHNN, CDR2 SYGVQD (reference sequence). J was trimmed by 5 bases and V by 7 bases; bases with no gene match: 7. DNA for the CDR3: TGCGCCAGCAAGGAGGGGAGGGGAACCGGGGAGCTGTTTTTT. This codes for CASKEGRGTGELFF.

The CDR3 sequence is CASSSPGQGAWLVWSNQPQHF. The CDR3 DNA sequence: TGTGCCAGCAGTAGTCCGGGACAGGGGGCCTGGTTGGTCTGGAGCAATCAGCCCCAGCATTTT. This chain joins TRBV6-2 or TRBV6-3 and TRBJ1-5; 12 bases agree with TRBD1. This CDR3 comprises 21 residues. CDR1 is MNHEY and CDR2 is SVGEGT in the germline V gene. After removal of 5 bases from V and 1 base from J, the junction contained 18 bases not matched to a gene.

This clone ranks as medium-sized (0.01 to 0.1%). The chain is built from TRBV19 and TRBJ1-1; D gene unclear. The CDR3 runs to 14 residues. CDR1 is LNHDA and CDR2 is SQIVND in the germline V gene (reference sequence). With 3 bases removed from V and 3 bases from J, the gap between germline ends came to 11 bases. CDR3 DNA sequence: TGTGCCAGTAGTATTCGAGACCGTTACACTGAAGCTTTCTTT. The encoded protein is CASSIRDRYTEAFF.

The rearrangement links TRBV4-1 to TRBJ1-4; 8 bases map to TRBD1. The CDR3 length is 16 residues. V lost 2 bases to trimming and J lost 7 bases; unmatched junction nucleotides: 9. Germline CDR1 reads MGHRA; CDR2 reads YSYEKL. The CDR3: CASSQPRDRRPEKLFF. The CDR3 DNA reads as TGCGCCAGCAGCCAACCCCGGGACAGGCGCCCTGAAAAACTGTTTTTT.

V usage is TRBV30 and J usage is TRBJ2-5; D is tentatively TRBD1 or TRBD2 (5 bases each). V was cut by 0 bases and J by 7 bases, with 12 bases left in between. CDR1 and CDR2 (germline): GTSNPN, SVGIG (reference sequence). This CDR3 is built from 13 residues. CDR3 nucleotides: TGTGCCTGGAGTGTACGGGGCGATCTGACCCAGTACTTC. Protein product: CAWSVRGDLTQYF.

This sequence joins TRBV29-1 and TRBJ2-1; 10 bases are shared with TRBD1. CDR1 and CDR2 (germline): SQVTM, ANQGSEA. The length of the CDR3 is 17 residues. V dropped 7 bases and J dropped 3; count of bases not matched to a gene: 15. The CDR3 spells CSDRRDRGDPRYNEQFF. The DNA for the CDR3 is TGCAGCGATCGACGGGACAGGGGTGATCCCCGCTACAATGAGCAGTTCTTC.

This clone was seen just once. Written as DNA, the CDR3 is TGTGCCAGCAGTGTCGATAGCGGGATTATTGAGCAGTTCTTC. Translating gives CASSVDSGIIEQFF. The J gene is TRBJ2-1, the V gene TRBV2; 8 bases line up with TRBD2. Germline V CDR1 and CDR2: SNHLY, FYNNEI. Trimming removed 4 bases from V and 9 bases from J; junction bases left unmatched: 8. The CDR3 is 14 amino acids.

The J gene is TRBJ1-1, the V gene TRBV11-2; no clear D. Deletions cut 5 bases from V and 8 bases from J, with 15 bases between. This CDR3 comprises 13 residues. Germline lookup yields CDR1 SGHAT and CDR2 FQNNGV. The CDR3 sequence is CASSDGVAAEAFF. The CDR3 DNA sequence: TGTGCCAGCAGCGACGGAGTGGCGGCAGAAGCTTTCTTT.

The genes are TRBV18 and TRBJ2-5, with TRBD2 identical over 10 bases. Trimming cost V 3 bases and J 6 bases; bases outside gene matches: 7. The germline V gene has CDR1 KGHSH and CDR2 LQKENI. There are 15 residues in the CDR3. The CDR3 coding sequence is TGTGCCAGCTCACCCGGGGAAGCGGGAGGGAAGACCCAGTACTTC. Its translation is CASSPGEAGGKTQYF.

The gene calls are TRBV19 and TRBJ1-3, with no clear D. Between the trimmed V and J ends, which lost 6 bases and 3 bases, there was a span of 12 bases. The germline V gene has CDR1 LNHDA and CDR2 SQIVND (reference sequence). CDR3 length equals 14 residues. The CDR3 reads CASRPEGFGNTIYF. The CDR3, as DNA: TGTGCCAGTAGACCGGAGGGTTTTGGAAACACCATATATTTT.

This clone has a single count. The CDR3 sequence is CASAPEAFGEGYTF. CDR3 DNA sequence: TGCGCCAGCGCACCTGAGGCCTTTGGGGAGGGCTACACCTTC. The rearrangement joins TRBV5-1 to TRBJ1-2, with D unresolved. CDR3 size: 14 residues. V dropped 7 bases and J dropped 8 bases, with 21 bases sitting between them. Germline CDR1 SGHRS, CDR2 YFSETQ.

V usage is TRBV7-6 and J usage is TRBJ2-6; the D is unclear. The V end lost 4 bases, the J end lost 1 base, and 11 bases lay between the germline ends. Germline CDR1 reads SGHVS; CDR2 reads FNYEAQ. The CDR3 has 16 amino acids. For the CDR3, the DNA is TGTGCCAGCAGCTCCCGACGGGCATCTGGGGCCAACGTCCTGACTTTC. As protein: CASSSRRASGANVLTF.

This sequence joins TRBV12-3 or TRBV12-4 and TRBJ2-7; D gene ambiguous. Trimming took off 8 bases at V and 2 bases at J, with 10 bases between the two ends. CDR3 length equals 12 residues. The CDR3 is CASGRGTYEQYF. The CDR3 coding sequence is TGTGCCAGCGGTCGTGGGACCTACGAGCAGTACTTC.

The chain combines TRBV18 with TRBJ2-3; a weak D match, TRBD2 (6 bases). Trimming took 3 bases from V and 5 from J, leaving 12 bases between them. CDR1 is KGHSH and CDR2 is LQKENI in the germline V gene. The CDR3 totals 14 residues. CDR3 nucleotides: TGTGCCAGCTCACCGTCGGGACTCCTAGATACGCAGTATTTT. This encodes CASSPSGLLDTQYF.

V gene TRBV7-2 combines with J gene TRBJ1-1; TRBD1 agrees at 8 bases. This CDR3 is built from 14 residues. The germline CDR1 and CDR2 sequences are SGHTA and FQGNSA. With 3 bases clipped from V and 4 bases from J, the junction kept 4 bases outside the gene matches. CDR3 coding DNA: TGTGCCAGCAGCTTCAGGACAGGGAGCACTGAAGCTTTCTTT. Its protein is CASSFRTGSTEAFF.

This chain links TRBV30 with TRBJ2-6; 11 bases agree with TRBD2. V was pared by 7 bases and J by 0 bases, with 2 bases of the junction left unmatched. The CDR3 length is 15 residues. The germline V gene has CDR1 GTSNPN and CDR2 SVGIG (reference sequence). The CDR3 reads CASGTSGSGANVLTF. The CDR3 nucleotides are TGTGCCTCCGGGACTAGCGGCTCTGGGGCCAACGTCCTGACTTTC.

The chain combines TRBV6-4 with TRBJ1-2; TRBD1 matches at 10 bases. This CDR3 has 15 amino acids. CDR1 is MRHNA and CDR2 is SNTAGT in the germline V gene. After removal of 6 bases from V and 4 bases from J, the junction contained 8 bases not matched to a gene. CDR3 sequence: CASRTTGGEGYGYTF. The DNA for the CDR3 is TGTGCCAGCAGGACGACAGGGGGCGAGGGCTATGGCTACACCTTC.